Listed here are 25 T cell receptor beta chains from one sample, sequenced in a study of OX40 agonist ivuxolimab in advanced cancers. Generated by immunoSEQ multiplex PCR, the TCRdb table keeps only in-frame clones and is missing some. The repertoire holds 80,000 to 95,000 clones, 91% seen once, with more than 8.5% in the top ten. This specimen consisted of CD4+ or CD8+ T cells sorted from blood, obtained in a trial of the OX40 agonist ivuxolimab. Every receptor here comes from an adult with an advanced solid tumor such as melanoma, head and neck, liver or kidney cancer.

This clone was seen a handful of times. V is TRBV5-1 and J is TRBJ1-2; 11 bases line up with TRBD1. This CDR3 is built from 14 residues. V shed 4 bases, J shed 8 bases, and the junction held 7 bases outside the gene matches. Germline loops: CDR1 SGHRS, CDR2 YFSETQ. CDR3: CASSQWTGGTGYTF. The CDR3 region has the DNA TGCGCCAGCAGCCAATGGACAGGGGGCACCGGCTACACCTTC.

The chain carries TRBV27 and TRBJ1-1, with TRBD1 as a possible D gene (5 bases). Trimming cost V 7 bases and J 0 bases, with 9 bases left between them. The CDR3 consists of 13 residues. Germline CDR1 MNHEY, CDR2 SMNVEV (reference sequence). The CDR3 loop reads CASKRTLNTEAFF. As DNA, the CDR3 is TGTGCCAGCAAGAGGACACTGAACACTGAAGCTTTCTTT.

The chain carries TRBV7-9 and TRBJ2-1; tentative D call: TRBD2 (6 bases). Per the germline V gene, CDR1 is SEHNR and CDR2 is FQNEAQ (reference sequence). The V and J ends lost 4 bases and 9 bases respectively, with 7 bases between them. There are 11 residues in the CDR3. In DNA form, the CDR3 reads TGTGCCAGCAGCTCCGGGGGTGAGCAGTTCTTC. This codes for CASSSGGEQFF.

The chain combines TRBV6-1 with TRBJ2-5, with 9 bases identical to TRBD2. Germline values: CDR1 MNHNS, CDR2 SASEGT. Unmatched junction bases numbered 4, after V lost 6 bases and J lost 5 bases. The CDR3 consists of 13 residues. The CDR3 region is CASRESGGETQYF. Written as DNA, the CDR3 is TGTGCCAGCAGGGAAAGCGGGGGGGAGACCCAGTACTTC.

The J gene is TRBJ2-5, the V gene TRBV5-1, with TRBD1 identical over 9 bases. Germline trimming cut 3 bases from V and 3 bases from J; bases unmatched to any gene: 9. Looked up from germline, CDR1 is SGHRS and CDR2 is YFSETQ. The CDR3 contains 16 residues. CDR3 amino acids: CASSWGNRTGEETQYF. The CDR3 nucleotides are TGCGCCAGCAGCTGGGGGAACCGGACAGGGGAAGAGACCCAGTACTTC.

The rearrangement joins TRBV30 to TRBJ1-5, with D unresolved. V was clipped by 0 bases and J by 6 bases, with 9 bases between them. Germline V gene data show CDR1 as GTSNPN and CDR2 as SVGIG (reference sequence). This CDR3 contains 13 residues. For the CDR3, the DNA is TGTGCCTGGAGTGTTGAGGGCAGTCAGCCCCAGCATTTT. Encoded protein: CAWSVEGSQPQHF.

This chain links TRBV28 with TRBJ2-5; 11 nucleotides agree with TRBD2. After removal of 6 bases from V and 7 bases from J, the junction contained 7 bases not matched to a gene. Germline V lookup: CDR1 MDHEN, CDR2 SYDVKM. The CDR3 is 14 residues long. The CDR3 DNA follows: TGTGCCAGCAGGGTAGCGGGAGGGCTGGGGACCCAGTACTTC. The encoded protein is CASRVAGGLGTQYF.

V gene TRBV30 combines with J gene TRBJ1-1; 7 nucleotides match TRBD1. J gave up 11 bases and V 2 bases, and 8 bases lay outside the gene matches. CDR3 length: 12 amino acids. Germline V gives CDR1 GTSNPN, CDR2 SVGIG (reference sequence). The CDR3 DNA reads TGTGCCTGGAGTTTAGGGGGCCTGGAGGCTTTCTTT. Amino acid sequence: CAWSLGGLEAFF.

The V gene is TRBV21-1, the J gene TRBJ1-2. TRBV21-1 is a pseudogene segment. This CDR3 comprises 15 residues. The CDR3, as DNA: TGTGCCAGCAGCGAACTTGGGGGGGCTTATTATGGCTACACCTTC. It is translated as CASSELGGAYYGYTF.

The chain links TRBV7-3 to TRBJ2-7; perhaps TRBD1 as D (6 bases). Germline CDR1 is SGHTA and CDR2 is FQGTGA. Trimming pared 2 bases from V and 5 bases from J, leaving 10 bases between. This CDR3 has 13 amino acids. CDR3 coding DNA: TGTGCCAGCAGCTTAGGGGCAGGGGACGAGCAGTACTTC. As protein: CASSLGAGDEQYF. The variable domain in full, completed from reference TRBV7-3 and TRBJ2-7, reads GAGVSQTPSNKVTEKGKYVELRCDPISGHTALYWYRQSLGQGPEFLIYFQGTGAADDSGLPNDRFFAVRPEGSVSTLKIQRTERGDSAVYLCASSLGAGDEQYFGPGTRLTVT.

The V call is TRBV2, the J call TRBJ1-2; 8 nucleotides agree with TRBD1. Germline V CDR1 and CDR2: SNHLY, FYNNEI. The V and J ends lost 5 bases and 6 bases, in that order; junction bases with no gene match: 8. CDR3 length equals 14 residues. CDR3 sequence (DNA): TGTGCCAGCAGTACAGACAGGGGCGTACATGGCTACACCTTC. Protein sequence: CASSTDRGVHGYTF.

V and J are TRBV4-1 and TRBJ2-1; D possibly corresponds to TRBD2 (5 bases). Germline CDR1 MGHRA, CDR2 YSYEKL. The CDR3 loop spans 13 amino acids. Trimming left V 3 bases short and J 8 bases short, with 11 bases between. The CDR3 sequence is CASSHWELDEQFF. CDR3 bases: TGCGCCAGCAGCCATTGGGAGTTGGATGAGCAGTTCTTC.

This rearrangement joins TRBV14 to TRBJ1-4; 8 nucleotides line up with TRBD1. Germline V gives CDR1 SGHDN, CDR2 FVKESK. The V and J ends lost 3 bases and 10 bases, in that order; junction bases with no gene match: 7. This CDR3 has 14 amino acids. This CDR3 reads CASSQRQGYGKLFF. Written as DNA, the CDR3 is TGTGCCAGCAGCCAGAGACAGGGGTATGGAAAACTGTTTTTT.

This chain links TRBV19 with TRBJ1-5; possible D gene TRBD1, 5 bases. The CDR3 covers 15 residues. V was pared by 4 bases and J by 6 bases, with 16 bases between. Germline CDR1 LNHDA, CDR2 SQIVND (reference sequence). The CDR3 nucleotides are TGTGCCAGTAGTAAGACCAGGGATCTGAGTCAGCCCCAGCATTTT. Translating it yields CASSKTRDLSQPQHF.

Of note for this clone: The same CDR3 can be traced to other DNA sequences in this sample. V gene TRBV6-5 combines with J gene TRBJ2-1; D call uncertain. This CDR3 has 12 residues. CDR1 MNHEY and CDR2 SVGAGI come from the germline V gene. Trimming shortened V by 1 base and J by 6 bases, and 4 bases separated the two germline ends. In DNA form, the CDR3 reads TGTGCCAGCAGTTACTTAGGCAATGAGCAGTTCTTC. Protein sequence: CASSYLGNEQFF.

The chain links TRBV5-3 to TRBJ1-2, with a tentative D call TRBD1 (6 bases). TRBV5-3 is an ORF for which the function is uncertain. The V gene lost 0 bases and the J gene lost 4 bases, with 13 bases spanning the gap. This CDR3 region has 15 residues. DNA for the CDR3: TGTGCCAGAAGCTTGGCCCCAGGGACAATCTATGGCTACACCTTC. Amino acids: CARSLAPGTIYGYTF.

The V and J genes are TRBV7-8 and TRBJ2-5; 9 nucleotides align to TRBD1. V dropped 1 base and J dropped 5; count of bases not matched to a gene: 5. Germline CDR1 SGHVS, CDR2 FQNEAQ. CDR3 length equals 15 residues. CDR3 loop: CASSLGWTGEETQYF. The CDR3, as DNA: TGTGCCAGCAGCTTAGGTTGGACAGGGGAGGAGACCCAGTACTTC.

The CDR3 sequence: CASSYSTGSEAYEQYF. For the CDR3, the DNA is TGTGCCAGCAGTTACTCGACGGGGAGCGAGGCCTACGAGCAGTACTTC. The chain joins TRBV6-5 to TRBJ2-7, with a possible D match to TRBD2 (5 bases). Germline CDR1 reads MNHEY; CDR2 reads SVGAGI. The CDR3 runs to 16 residues. V lost 0 bases and J lost 2, with 14 bases in between.

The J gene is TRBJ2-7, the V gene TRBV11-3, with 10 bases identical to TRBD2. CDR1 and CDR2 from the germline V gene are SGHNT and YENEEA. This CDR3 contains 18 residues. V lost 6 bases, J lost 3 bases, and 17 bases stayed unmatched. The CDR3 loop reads CASRADRGLAERVYEQYF. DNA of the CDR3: TGTGCCAGCAGGGCGGACAGAGGACTAGCGGAGCGAGTCTACGAGCAGTACTTC.

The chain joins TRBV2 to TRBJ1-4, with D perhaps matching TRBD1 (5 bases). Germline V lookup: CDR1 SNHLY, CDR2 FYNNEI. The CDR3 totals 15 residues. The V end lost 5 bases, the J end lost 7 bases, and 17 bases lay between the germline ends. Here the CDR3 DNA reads TGTGCCAGCAGTCCCTGGGGAGGGGAGGGTGAAAAACTGTTTTTT. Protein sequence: CASSPWGGEGEKLFF.

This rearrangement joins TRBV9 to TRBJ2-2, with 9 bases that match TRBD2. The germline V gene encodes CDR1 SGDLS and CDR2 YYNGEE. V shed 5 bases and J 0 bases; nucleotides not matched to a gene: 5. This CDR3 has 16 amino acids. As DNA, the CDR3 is TGTGCCAGCAGGGAGCCTAGCGGGACGAACACCGGGGAGCTGTTTTTT. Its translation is CASREPSGTNTGELFF.

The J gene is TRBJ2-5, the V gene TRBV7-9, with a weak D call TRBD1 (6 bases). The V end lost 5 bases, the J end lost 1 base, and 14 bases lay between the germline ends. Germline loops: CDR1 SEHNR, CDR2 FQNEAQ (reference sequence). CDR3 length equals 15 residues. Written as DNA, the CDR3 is TGTGCCAGCAGCGCCAAGTTGGGGGCCCAAGAGACCCAGTACTTC. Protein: CASSAKLGAQETQYF.

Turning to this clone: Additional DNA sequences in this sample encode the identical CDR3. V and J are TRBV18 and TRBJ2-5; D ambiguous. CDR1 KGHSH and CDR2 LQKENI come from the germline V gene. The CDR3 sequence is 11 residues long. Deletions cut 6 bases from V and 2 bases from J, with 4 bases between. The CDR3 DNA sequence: TGTGCCAGCTCCCGACAAGAGACCCAGTACTTC. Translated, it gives CASSRQETQYF.

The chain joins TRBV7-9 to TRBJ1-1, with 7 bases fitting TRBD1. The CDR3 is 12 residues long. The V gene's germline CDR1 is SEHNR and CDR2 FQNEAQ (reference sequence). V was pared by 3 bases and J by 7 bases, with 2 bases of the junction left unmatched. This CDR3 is CASSFGTVEAFF. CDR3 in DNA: TGTGCCAGCAGCTTCGGGACAGTTGAAGCTTTCTTT.

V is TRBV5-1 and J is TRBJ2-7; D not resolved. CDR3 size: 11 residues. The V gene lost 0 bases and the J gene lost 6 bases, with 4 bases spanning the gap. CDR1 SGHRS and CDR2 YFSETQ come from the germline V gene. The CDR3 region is CASSLESEQYF. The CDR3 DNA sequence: TGCGCCAGCAGCTTGGAGTCCGAGCAGTACTTC. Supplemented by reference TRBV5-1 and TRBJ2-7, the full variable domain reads KAGVTQTPRYLIKTRGQQVTLSCSPISGHRSVSWYQQTPGQGLQFLFEYFSETQRNKGNFPGRFSGRQFSNSRSEMNVSTLELGDSALYLCASSLESEQYFGPGTRLTVT.